The sequence of this TCR beta chain was determined in a study of blood T cell repertoires in COVID-19. The wider study: Researchers got acute and convalescent COVID-19 samples from the United States, Italy and Spain. PBMCs, B-cell-depleted T cells, or T cells were the source of the cDNA or gDNA that made up the material.

Per the original methods: Estimation of nucleated cell counts was performed using reference gene primer amplification. Libraries were prepared by immunoSEQ multiplex PCR; TCRdb keeps only in-frame clonotypes and omits some of them. The DNA gave D and trimming, while V, J and clone size come from that table. This sample yields approximately 96,000 clones, of which around nine tenths are seen a single time; 4% to 5% belongs to the top ten. Germline V gene lookup returns CDR1 MNHNY and CDR2 SVGAGI (reference sequence). V lost 2 bases and J lost 7, with 11 bases in between. The CDR3 has 13 amino acids. The receptor was derived from a human donor with COVID-19, enrolled during active disease. The donor label of this sample is uncertain. The rearrangement links TRBV6-6 to TRBJ1-2; D unclear. The sample comprised peripheral blood. The CDR3: CASSYEGWSGYTF. The CDR3 bases are TGTGCCAGCAGTTACGAGGGTTGGAGTGGCTACACCTTC.